Following are 12 T cell receptor beta chains from one sample sequenced in a study of T-cell reconstitution after alpha-beta-depleted transplantation in children. Library preparation (for TCRbeta) was performed with unique molecular identifiers. Using its own MiXCR run on the PCR reads, TCRdb lists one record per CDR3 protein. The sample records approximately 7,000 distinct CDR3 sequences, roughly 10% being singletons. Material: PBMCs, mostly from graft donor cells, obtained 180 days after TCRalphabeta/CD19-depleted stem cell transplant. These receptors originate from a child younger than two who had a stem cell transplant for acute myeloid leukemia, so the T cells may come from the graft donor.

This clonotype was seen repeatedly, ten times or more. This sequence joins TRBV3-1 and TRBJ2-1, with D tentatively TRBD2 (5 bases). Trimming left V 3 bases short and J 0 bases short, with 12 bases between. Germline CDR1 is LGHDT and CDR2 is YNNKEL (reference sequence). CDR3 size: 16 residues. CDR3: CASSHTTGSSYNEQFF. CDR3 nucleotides: TGTGCCAGCAGCCATACTACGGGAAGCTCCTACAATGAGCAGTTCTTC.

J is TRBJ2-5 and V is TRBV29-1; maybe TRBD1 (6 bases). The CDR3 loop spans 11 amino acids. Trimming took 4 bases from V and 5 from J, leaving 8 bases between them. Germline V CDR1 and CDR2: SQVTM, ANQGSEA. CDR3 sequence reads: CSVAQGETQYF. DNA of the CDR3: TGCAGCGTTGCCCAGGGGGAGACCCAGTACTTC.

This clonotype was counted ten times or more. The DNA of the CDR3 is TGCAGTGCTAGTGGGGACAGGGATTACAATGAGCAGTTCTTC. It is translated as CSASGDRDYNEQFF. The rearrangement uses TRBV20-1 and TRBJ2-1, with 9 bases aligning to TRBD1. CDR1 DFQATT and CDR2 SNEGSKA come from the germline V gene (reference sequence). CDR3 length: 14 amino acids. J was trimmed by 4 bases and V by 3 bases; bases with no gene match: 4.

This clonotype has at least ten counts. The chain uses TRBV7-9 and TRBJ1-4; D gene ambiguous. The V end lost 5 bases, the J end lost 1 base, and 8 bases lay between the germline ends. The CDR3 totals 14 residues. Germline V gene sequence: CDR1 SEHNR, CDR2 FQNEAQ (reference sequence). The CDR3 loop is CASSTSVTNEKLFF. Written as DNA, the CDR3 is TGTGCCAGCAGCACTTCGGTAACTAATGAAAAACTGTTTTTT.

The sample holds many counts of this clonotype. This chain uses TRBV5-5 with TRBJ2-3; D gene ambiguous. The germline V gene encodes CDR1 SGHKS and CDR2 YYEKEE (reference sequence). V was shortened by 4 bases and J by 5 bases, with 14 bases between the two germline ends. This CDR3 has 14 amino acids. This CDR3 reads CASSLITGLDTQYF. The CDR3 DNA sequence: TGTGCCAGCAGCCTTATTACCGGGTTAGATACGCAGTATTTT.

This clonotype showed up many times. The chain joins TRBV5-1 to TRBJ2-3; 9 nucleotides align to TRBD2. CDR1 and CDR2 (germline): SGHRS, YFSETQ. The CDR3 runs 16 residues. V lost 0 bases and J lost 2; bases outside the gene matches: 4. The CDR3: CASSLGLAGITDTQYF. Written as DNA, the CDR3 is TGCGCCAGCAGCTTGGGGCTAGCGGGAATCACAGATACGCAGTATTTT.

By its share, this clonotype is large. This sequence joins TRBV7-2 and TRBJ1-2; 9 bases line up with TRBD1. The CDR3 is 13 amino acids. Looked up from germline, CDR1 is SGHTA and CDR2 is FQGNSA. With V trimmed by 4 bases and J by 8 bases, 5 bases remained unmatched. CDR3 sequence reads: CASSYNRGQGYTF. CDR3 bases: TGTGCCAGCAGCTACAACAGGGGGCAGGGCTACACCTTC.

This clonotype occurred many times. The gene calls are TRBV20-1 and TRBJ2-7, with 11 bases aligning to TRBD2. V shed 4 bases, J shed 4 bases, and the junction held 6 bases outside the gene matches. Germline V gene lookup returns CDR1 DFQATT and CDR2 SNEGSKA (reference sequence). The CDR3 extends over 14 amino acids. CDR3 sequence: CSATTTSGSYEQYF. The CDR3 DNA sequence: TGCAGTGCTACCACTACTAGCGGGAGTTACGAGCAGTACTTC.

The table lists this clonotype with many counts. A junction boundary mismatches the germline segment, possibly from a read error. The chain carries TRBV2 and TRBJ2-5, with 7 bases aligning to TRBD2. This CDR3 spans 14 amino acids. Germline V gives CDR1 SNHLY, CDR2 FYNNEI. The DNA for the CDR3 is TGTGCCAGCAGTGGGGGGGAGGGCCAAAAGACCCAGTACTTC. Translated, it gives CASSGGEGQKTQYF.

This clonotype was observed many times. At one boundary the junction diverges from the germline segment, which might be a read error. The V call is TRBV27, the J call TRBJ2-1; D perhaps matches TRBD2 (6 bases). The CDR3 is made up of 16 amino acids. Germline CDR1 is MNHEY and CDR2 is SMNVEV (reference sequence). CDR3 coding DNA: TGCACCAGCACCTCTTTCCCGCGACTAGCCTACAATGAGCAGTTCTTC. This encodes CTSTSFPRLAYNEQFF.

This chain uses TRBV19 with TRBJ2-3, with 7 positions matching TRBD2. CDR1 LNHDA and CDR2 SQIVND come from the germline V gene (reference sequence). V trimming: 7 bases; J trimming: 4 bases; junction bases outside the gene matches: 8. CDR3 length: 14 amino acids. As DNA, the CDR3 is TGTGCCAGTACCACCTCACGGGAGGCAGATACGCAGTATTTT. Its translation: CASTTSREADTQYF. Full variable domain (remainder filled in from reference TRBV19 and TRBJ2-3): DGGITQSPKYLFRKEGQNVTLSCEQNLNHDAMYWYRQDPGQGLRLIYYSQIVNDFQKGDIAEGYSVSREKKESFPLTVTSAQKNPTAFYLCASTTSREADTQYFGPGTRLTVL.

This clonotype is labeled as medium-sized (0.01 to 0.1%). The rearrangement joins TRBV4-3 to TRBJ2-2; 10 positions agree with TRBD1. Trimming took 2 bases from V and 4 from J; bases not matched to a gene: 7. Germline V CDR1 and CDR2: LGHNA, YSLEER. This CDR3 comprises 17 residues. The CDR3 region has the DNA TGCGCCAGCAGCCAACTGAGGGGACAGGGGATCACCGGGGAGCTGTTTTTT. It specifies CASSQLRGQGITGELFF.